What follows are 12 T cell receptor beta chains derived from one specimen sequenced in a study of cytomegalovirus exposure and HLA in healthy donors. The primer mix had 60 Vbeta and 13 Jbeta primers. The method was immunoSEQ multiplex PCR; TCRdb's version includes in-frame clones alone and lacks a portion of them. The table records around 75,000 clones, around three quarters of them present only once. Sequencing was performed on PBMCs. These receptor sequences come from a man aged 40-49 years in good health and CMV-seronegative.

In regard to this clone: The sample contains more than one DNA sequence encoding this CDR3. The chain links TRBV5-1 to TRBJ1-1; unclear D gene. Trimming stripped 0 bases from V and 2 bases from J, with 8 bases between. The germline gives CDR1 SGHRS, CDR2 YFSETQ. The CDR3 loop spans 14 amino acids. The CDR3 DNA sequence: TGCGCCAGCAGCTTGGACAGACCCAACACTGAAGCTTTCTTT. As protein: CASSLDRPNTEAFF.

The genes are TRBV30 and TRBJ1-1; D is uncertain. CDR3 length: 12 residues. Trimming took 1 base from V and 8 from J, leaving 11 bases between them. Germline-derived CDR1 and CDR2 are GTSNPN and SVGIG (reference sequence). The CDR3 region has the DNA TGTGCCTGGAGTGAGGTGGGGAGAGAAGCTTTCTTT. Protein: CAWSEVGREAFF.

In its sample, this clone was seen once. The rearrangement uses TRBV28 and TRBJ1-5; a possible D gene is TRBD1 (5 bases). Trimming removed 3 bases from V and 1 base from J, with 13 bases in between. From germline, CDR1 is MDHEN and CDR2 SYDVKM. The CDR3 consists of 16 residues. CDR3 DNA sequence: TGTGCCAGCAGTTTGGGGCAGGGTTTAAGCAATCAGCCCCAGCATTTT. As protein: CASSLGQGLSNQPQHF. Together with reference TRBV28 and TRBJ1-5, the CDR3 gives the full variable domain: DVKVTQSSRYLVKRTGEKVFLECVQDMDHENMFWYRQDPGLGLRLIYFSYDVKMKEKGDIPEGYSVSREKKERFSLILESASTNQTSMYLCASSLGQGLSNQPQHFGDGTRLSIL.

V is TRBV30 and J is TRBJ1-2, with D perhaps TRBD1 (5 bases). The V gene lost 1 base and the J gene lost 6 bases, with 12 bases spanning the gap. This CDR3 is built from 13 residues. Per germline, CDR1 GTSNPN and CDR2 SVGIG (reference sequence). Written as DNA, the CDR3 is TGTGCCTGGAGTGGGCCCAGGGTTAATGGCTACACCTTC. Residues: CAWSGPRVNGYTF. Together with reference TRBV30 and TRBJ1-2, the CDR3 gives the full variable domain: SQTIHQWPATLVQPVGSPLSLECTVEGTSNPNLYWYRQAAGRGLQLLFYSVGIGQISSEVPQNLSASRPQDRQFILSSKKLLLSDSGFYLCAWSGPRVNGYTFGSGTRLTVV.

This chain joins TRBV7-2 and TRBJ2-5; D remains unclear. Germline V lookup: CDR1 SGHTA, CDR2 FQGNSA. The CDR3 covers 15 residues. V gave up 1 base and J gave up 1 base, with 10 bases separating them. CDR3 DNA: TGTGCCAGCAGCTTAGGAGGTTACATCCAAGAGACCCAGTACTTC. It yields the protein CASSLGGYIQETQYF.

J is TRBJ2-7 and V is TRBV7-6; 7 bases match TRBD2. Trimming at V came to 5 bases and at J to 0 bases, leaving 7 bases not matched to a gene. Looked up from germline, CDR1 is SGHVS and CDR2 is FNYEAQ. The CDR3 sequence is 15 residues long. Written as DNA, the CDR3 is TGTGCCAGCAGCGTCGCTAGCGGTGGCTCCTACGAGCAGTACTTC. The encoded protein is CASSVASGGSYEQYF.

This chain connects TRBV5-1 to TRBJ1-2, with 7 bases aligning to TRBD1. V gave up 0 bases and J gave up 9 bases; unmatched junction bases: 5. CDR3 size: 13 residues. CDR1 is SGHRS and CDR2 is YFSETQ in the germline V gene. CDR3 residues: CASSLGQGDSYTF. The CDR3 DNA reads TGCGCCAGCAGCTTGGGACAGGGTGATAGCTACACCTTC.

This clone appeared a single time. CDR3 region: CASSIEADNYGYTF. For the CDR3, the DNA is TGTGCCAGTAGTATTGAGGCTGATAACTATGGCTACACCTTC. The J gene is TRBJ1-2, the V gene TRBV19; no reliable D call. Between the trimmed V and J ends, which lost 3 bases and 1 base, there was a span of 9 bases. This CDR3 has 14 residues. Germline V lookup: CDR1 LNHDA, CDR2 SQIVND (reference sequence).

The V call is TRBV14, the J call TRBJ1-4, with unresolved D. Germline V gene lookup returns CDR1 SGHDN and CDR2 FVKESK. This CDR3 is 15 amino acids long. Trimming cost V 0 bases and J 10 bases, with 15 bases left between them. The CDR3 sequence is CASSQEDWREGKLFF. Here the CDR3 DNA reads TGTGCCAGCAGCCAAGAAGATTGGAGGGAAGGAAAACTGTTTTTT.

V usage is TRBV28 and J usage is TRBJ1-1; D gene uncertain. The V gene's germline CDR1 is MDHEN and CDR2 SYDVKM. The CDR3 has 16 residues. V gave up 4 bases and J gave up 0 bases, with 15 bases separating them. Written as DNA, the CDR3 is TGTGCCAGCAGTTCGCACTACAAGCTGGTGAACACTGAAGCTTTCTTT. Translation gives CASSSHYKLVNTEAFF.

This clone was detected once. This chain connects TRBV5-1 to TRBJ2-2; TRBD1 aligns across 9 bases. CDR3 length: 15 residues. In germline, CDR1 is SGHRS, CDR2 YFSETQ. The V gene end was trimmed by 7 bases and the J gene end by 2 bases; junction bases not matched to a gene: 6. CDR3 nucleotides: TGCGCCAGCCAATACAGGGGGCAAAACACCGGGGAGCTGTTTTTT. Its translation is CASQYRGQNTGELFF.

This clone was detected only a few times. This chain connects TRBV10-3 to TRBJ2-3; 9 nucleotides match TRBD2. The CDR3 is 16 amino acids. CDR1 is ENHRY, CDR2 SYGVKD, per germline. The J segment lost 1 base and the V segment lost 5 bases, leaving 7 bases of the junction unmatched. CDR3 coding DNA: TGTGCCATCAGTCCAGGGGCTAGCGGGGGCACAGATACGCAGTATTTT. As protein: CAISPGASGGTDTQYF.